A single sample is the source of the 6 T cell receptor beta chains below, sequenced in a study of control samples from healthy donors and cancer patients. Profiling relied on immunoSEQ multiplex PCR, and the TCRdb table lists in-frame clones only, not all of them. Of approximately 140,000 clones listed, 91% were seen once; the top ten hold approximately 7.2%. The material sequenced was blood. These receptors originate from a man aged 18-30 years in good health.

This chain joins TRBV7-2 and TRBJ1-2; perhaps TRBD1 as D (5 bases). Deletions cut 4 bases from V and 2 bases from J, with 14 bases between. Germline V gives CDR1 SGHTA, CDR2 FQGNSA. The CDR3 totals 15 residues. CDR3 nucleotide sequence: TGTGCCAGCAGCTCCCCGAACAGGAAAAACTATGGCTACACCTTC. Protein: CASSSPNRKNYGYTF.

V usage is TRBV3-1 (or the pseudogene TRBV3-2) and J usage is TRBJ2-2, with TRBD2 matching 9 bases. The J segment lost 6 bases and the V segment lost 5 bases, leaving 10 bases of the junction unmatched. Germline V CDR1 and CDR2: LGHDT, YNNKEL (reference sequence). This CDR3 has 16 residues. CDR3 DNA: TGTGCCAGCAGCGGGCTTCGCGGGGGGGCCTCCGGGGAGCTGTTTTTT. Protein sequence: CASSGLRGGASGELFF.

This chain uses TRBV19 with TRBJ1-1, with a tentative D call TRBD1 (6 bases). The V end was cut by 7 bases, the J end by 5 bases, with 17 bases between. CDR3 size: 14 residues. Germline V lookup: CDR1 LNHDA, CDR2 SQIVND (reference sequence). CDR3 nucleotides: TGTGCCAGTATCCCCGGGGCAGGGGAAACTGAAGCTTTCTTT. Translation gives CASIPGAGETEAFF.

The V gene is TRBV2, the J gene TRBJ1-1; D is undetermined. This CDR3 region has 11 residues. V lost 2 bases and J lost 4, with 2 bases in between. CDR1 SNHLY and CDR2 FYNNEI come from the germline V gene. The CDR3 sequence: CASSESTEAFF. The CDR3 DNA reads TGTGCCAGCAGTGAATCCACTGAAGCTTTCTTT.

J is TRBJ2-5 and V is TRBV6-5; TRBD1 matches at 9 bases. The CDR3 contains 16 residues. Trimming at V came to 2 bases and at J to 3 bases, leaving 7 bases not matched to a gene. In germline, CDR1 is MNHEY, CDR2 SVGAGI. CDR3 sequence: CASSYGTGGDEETQYF. For the CDR3, the DNA is TGTGCCAGCAGTTACGGTACAGGGGGCGATGAAGAGACCCAGTACTTC.

This rearrangement joins TRBV28 to TRBJ2-3; 8 positions agree with TRBD1. Germline V lookup: CDR1 MDHEN, CDR2 SYDVKM. The CDR3 covers 15 residues. The J segment lost 4 bases and the V segment lost 2 bases, leaving 5 bases of the junction unmatched. The CDR3: CASSLRQGAPDTQYF. CDR3 bases: TGTGCCAGCAGTTTACGCCAGGGGGCTCCAGATACGCAGTATTTT.